This T cell receptor (beta chain) came from a study of sequential checkpoint blockade in melanoma. Libraries were prepared by immunoSEQ multiplex PCR; TCRdb keeps only in-frame clonotypes and omits some of them. The table shows some 3,800 clones, with approximately 57% occurring only once. The sample's treatment: randomized to nivolumab then ipilimumab (arm A) or the reverse (arm B). From thawed PBMCs, live CD3+CD8+ cells negative for CD19 and CD56 were sorted. Trimming took off 2 bases at V and 7 bases at J, with 12 bases between the two ends. Germline V gene data show CDR1 as MNHNY and CDR2 as SVGAGI (reference sequence). This CDR3 has 14 residues. This clone was detected a few times.

The receptor was isolated from a human patient with melanoma. Some clones in this sample may be carry-over from other donors' samples. The sequences come from CD8+ T cells sorted from blood (inferred from file names), collected from a patient given nivolumab and ipilimumab in sequence. The chain joins TRBV6-6 to TRBJ1-5; D remains ambiguous. The DNA of the CDR3 is TGTGCCAGCAGTTACGTAGACTCGGGGCAGCCCCAGCATTTT. It yields the protein CASSYVDSGQPQHF.